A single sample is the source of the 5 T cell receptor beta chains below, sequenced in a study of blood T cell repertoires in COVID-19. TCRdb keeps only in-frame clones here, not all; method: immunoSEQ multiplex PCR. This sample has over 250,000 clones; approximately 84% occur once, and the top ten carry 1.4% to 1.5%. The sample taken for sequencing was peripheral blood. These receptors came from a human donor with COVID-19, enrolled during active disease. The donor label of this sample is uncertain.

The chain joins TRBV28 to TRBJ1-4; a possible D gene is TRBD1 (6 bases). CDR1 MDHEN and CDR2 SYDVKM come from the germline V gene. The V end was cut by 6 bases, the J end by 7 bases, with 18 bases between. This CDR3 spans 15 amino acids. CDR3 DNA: TGTGCCAGCAGGAAGCCCCGGGGGGCGAGTGAAAAACTGTTTTTT. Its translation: CASRKPRGASEKLFF.

The CDR3 protein is CASRRSTVFSGNTIYF. The CDR3 DNA reads as TGTGCCAGCAGACGATCGACAGTTTTCTCTGGAAACACCATATATTTT. This chain joins TRBV7-9 and TRBJ1-3, with D tentatively TRBD1 (5 bases). V was shortened by 6 bases and J by 0 bases, with 15 bases between the two germline ends. CDR3 length: 16 residues. The germline V gene encodes CDR1 SEHNR and CDR2 FQNEAQ (reference sequence).

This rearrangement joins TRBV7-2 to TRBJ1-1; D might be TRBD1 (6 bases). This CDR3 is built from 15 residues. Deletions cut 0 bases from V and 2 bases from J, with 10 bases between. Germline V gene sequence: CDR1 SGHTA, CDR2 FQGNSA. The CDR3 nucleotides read TGTGCCAGCAGCTTAGCGGCAGGGGCAAACACTGAAGCTTTCTTT. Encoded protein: CASSLAAGANTEAFF.

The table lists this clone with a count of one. CDR3: CASSLSRAGETQYF. The CDR3 DNA follows: TGTGCCAGCAGCTTATCGAGGGCGGGAGAGACCCAGTACTTC. The chain carries TRBV7-2 and TRBJ2-5, with a tentative D call TRBD2 (5 bases). Trimming left V 2 bases short and J 4 bases short, with 11 bases between. The CDR3 spans 14 residues. The germline gives CDR1 SGHTA, CDR2 FQGNSA.

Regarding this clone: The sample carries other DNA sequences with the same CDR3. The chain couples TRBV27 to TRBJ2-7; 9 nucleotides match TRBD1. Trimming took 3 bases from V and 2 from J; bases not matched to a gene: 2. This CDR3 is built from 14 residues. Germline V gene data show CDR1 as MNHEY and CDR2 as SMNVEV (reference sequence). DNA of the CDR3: TGTGCCAGCAGTTTGAGGACAGGGGCCTACGAGCAGTACTTC. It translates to CASSLRTGAYEQYF.